The 25 T cell receptor beta chains below were found in one sample sequenced in a study of STAT5B mutations in CD4+ large granular lymphocyte leukemia. The assay was immunoSEQ multiplex PCR, and TCRdb's table has in-frame clones only and misses some. The sample has 30,000 to 40,000 clones, 76% seen once. Sequenced: CD4+ T cells from blood buffy coats. The origin of the receptors is a human donor in good health.

The gene calls are TRBV15 and TRBJ2-5; D is uncertain. The J call is doubtful: the DNA matches TRBJ2-7 better. The germline V gene encodes CDR1 LNHNV and CDR2 YYDKDF (reference sequence). The CDR3 sequence is 15 residues long. The CDR3 DNA reads as TGTGCCACCAGCAGAGATCCCGGGTCCGGATACGAGCAGTACTTC. The encoded protein is CATSRDPGSGYEQYF.

The chain employs TRBV7-2 and TRBJ1-1, with D uncertain. The CDR3 length is 16 residues. V lost 6 bases, J lost 1 base, and 18 bases lay in between. Germline V CDR1 and CDR2: SGHTA, FQGNSA. The CDR3 loop reads CASRRTDRRRNTEAFF. For the CDR3, the DNA is TGTGCCAGCAGACGAACAGATCGGCGCAGGAACACTGAAGCTTTCTTT.

The genes are TRBV7-8 and TRBJ2-3, with 9 nucleotides matching TRBD2. V shed 5 bases, J shed 2 bases, and the junction held 8 bases outside the gene matches. The CDR3 spans 16 residues. The germline gives CDR1 SGHVS, CDR2 FQNEAQ. The CDR3 loop reads CASSLGLASATDTQYF. CDR3 nucleotide sequence: TGTGCCAGCAGCCTAGGACTAGCGTCCGCCACAGATACGCAGTATTTT.

The CDR3 protein is CASSADRALNYGYTF. The CDR3 DNA sequence: TGTGCCAGCAGCGCCGACAGGGCCCTTAACTATGGCTACACCTTC. This sequence joins TRBV7-9 and TRBJ1-2; 7 bases are a match to TRBD1. Germline V gene sequence: CDR1 SEHNR, CDR2 FQNEAQ (reference sequence). Unmatched junction bases numbered 7, after V lost 5 bases and J lost 1 base. The CDR3 sequence is 15 residues long.

This clone was counted a few times. V gene TRBV9 combines with J gene TRBJ1-1; D is perhaps TRBD1 (5 bases). This CDR3 has 15 residues. Trimming removed 1 base from V and 6 bases from J, with 16 bases in between. CDR1 and CDR2 from the germline V gene are SGDLS and YYNGEE. The CDR3 protein is CASSVIPTGGSEAFF. For the CDR3, the DNA is TGTGCCAGCAGCGTAATCCCAACGGGGGGGTCTGAAGCTTTCTTT. Filled out from reference TRBV9 and TRBJ1-1, the complete variable domain reads DSGVTQTPKHLITATGQRVTLRCSPRSGDLSVYWYQQSLDQGLQFLIQYYNGEERAKGNILERFSAQQFPDLHSELNLSSLELGDSALYFCASSVIPTGGSEAFFGQGTRLTVV.

This clone was found a few times. The chain employs TRBV6-1 and TRBJ2-1; D gene ambiguous. Germline V gene data show CDR1 as MNHNS and CDR2 as SASEGT. Trimming took 4 bases from V and 8 from J, leaving 6 bases between them. The CDR3 extends over 11 amino acids. CDR3 bases: TGTGCCAGCAGTGTTAATTATGAGCAGTTCTTC. Its protein product is CASSVNYEQFF.

Comment on this clone: At one end the junction does not follow the germline gene, possibly because of a read error. The J gene is TRBJ2-2, the V gene TRBV7-7; D is perhaps TRBD1 (6 bases). Germline V gives CDR1 SSHAT, CDR2 FNYEAQ (reference sequence). The CDR3 contains 14 residues. As DNA, the CDR3 is TGTGCTAGCAGCTTAGGACAGACAACCGGGGAGCTGTTTTTT. Encoded protein: CASSLGQTTGELFF.

This sequence joins TRBV29-1 and TRBJ1-1, with 7 bases identical to TRBD1. J was trimmed by 2 bases and V by 2 bases; bases with no gene match: 11. CDR3 length: 16 residues. From germline, CDR1 is SQVTM and CDR2 ANQGSEA. In nucleotides, the CDR3 is TGCAGCGTTGAAAAGGGGGCTGGGTTTTTTAACACTGAAGCTTTCTTT. Its translation: CSVEKGAGFFNTEAFF.

The chain uses TRBV7-8 and TRBJ1-5, with 9 positions matching TRBD1. J gave up 1 base and V 5 bases, and 3 bases lay outside the gene matches. The CDR3 runs to 15 residues. CDR1 and CDR2 (germline): SGHVS, FQNEAQ. CDR3 sequence (DNA): TGTGCCAGCAGCCCCGGACAGGGGAGCAATCAGCCCCAGCATTTT. Encoded protein: CASSPGQGSNQPQHF.

V usage is TRBV7-9 and J usage is TRBJ2-3; TRBD1 might be the D (6 bases). The V gene's germline CDR1 is SEHNR and CDR2 FQNEAQ (reference sequence). The length of the CDR3 is 13 residues. With 5 bases removed from V and 5 bases from J, the gap between germline ends came to 11 bases. In nucleotides, the CDR3 is TGTGCCAGCAGCGTCACAGGGAAAGATACGCAGTATTTT. It yields the protein CASSVTGKDTQYF.

The chain uses TRBV5-1 and TRBJ2-3; TRBD2 matches 10 bases. V lost 4 bases to trimming and J lost 2 bases; unmatched junction nucleotides: 10. The CDR3 is 17 amino acids. Germline V gene data show CDR1 as SGHRS and CDR2 as YFSETQ. Here the CDR3 DNA reads TGCGCCAGCAGCCACCCCCCCCTAGCGGGGGTCACAGATACGCAGTATTTT. Residues: CASSHPPLAGVTDTQYF.

The rearrangement uses TRBV27 and TRBJ1-2, with D perhaps TRBD1 (6 bases). V was shortened by 10 bases and J by 4 bases, with 19 bases between the two germline ends. CDR1 is MNHEY and CDR2 is SMNVEV in the germline V gene (reference sequence). The CDR3 has 14 amino acids. The CDR3 spells CATRDTGRLYGYTF. The CDR3 DNA reads TGTGCCACCAGGGATACAGGGAGGCTCTATGGCTACACCTTC.

The CDR3: CASSLAGTGKTQYF. For the CDR3, the DNA is TGTGCCAGCAGCTTAGCAGGTACAGGAAAGACCCAGTACTTC. The chain has TRBV7-2 and TRBJ2-5; tentative D call: TRBD1 (5 bases). The CDR3 is made up of 14 amino acids. The ends were cut back, 0 bases at V and 6 bases at J, with 11 bases in the middle. Germline V lookup: CDR1 SGHTA, CDR2 FQGNSA.

The chain employs TRBV7-6 and TRBJ2-7; D possibly uses TRBD1 or TRBD2 (5 bases each). The germline V gene has CDR1 SGHVS and CDR2 FNYEAQ. V lost 5 bases and J lost 3, with 20 bases in between. The CDR3 extends over 16 amino acids. CDR3 residues: CASSALTGTRGYEQYF. CDR3 bases: TGTGCCAGCAGCGCCCTAACCGGGACCCGGGGCTACGAGCAGTACTTC.

The chain joins TRBV11-3 to TRBJ1-6, with TRBD1 matching 9 bases. This CDR3 region has 14 residues. CDR1 and CDR2 from the germline V gene are SGHNT and YENEEA. V lost 1 base to trimming and J lost 10 bases; unmatched junction nucleotides: 2. As DNA, the CDR3 is TGTGCCAGCAGCTTAGGGACAGGGGAATCACCCCTCCACTTT. Translating gives CASSLGTGESPLHF. Full variable domain (missing parts from reference TRBV11-3 and TRBJ1-6): EAGVVQSPRYKIIEKKQPVAFWCNPISGHNTLYWYLQNLGQGPELLIRYENEEAVDDSQLPKDRFSAERLKGVDSTLKIQPAELGDSAVYLCASSLGTGESPLHFGNGTRLTVT.

The chain uses TRBV5-6 and TRBJ2-1, with 12 bases fitting TRBD2. This CDR3 comprises 15 residues. Germline V gene data show CDR1 as SGHDT and CDR2 as YYEEEE. After removal of 1 base from V and 8 bases from J, the junction contained 4 bases not matched to a gene. CDR3: CASSLWTSGVHEQFF. The CDR3 nucleotides read TGTGCCAGCAGCTTGTGGACTAGCGGGGTCCATGAGCAGTTCTTC.

The rearrangement links TRBV2 to TRBJ1-1; D might be TRBD1 (6 bases). Trimming stripped 7 bases from V and 1 base from J, with 13 bases between. CDR1 SNHLY and CDR2 FYNNEI come from the germline V gene. The CDR3 contains 14 residues. CDR3 residues: CASNLGQPNTEAFF. The DNA for the CDR3 is TGTGCCAGCAATCTAGGACAGCCGAACACTGAAGCTTTCTTT. The variable domain in full, completed from reference TRBV2 and TRBJ1-1, reads EPEVTQTPSHQVTQMGQEVILRCVPISNHLYFYWYRQILGQKVEFLVSFYNNEISEKSEIFDDQFSVERPDGSNFTLKIRSTKLEDSAMYFCASNLGQPNTEAFFGQGTRLTVV.

This chain uses TRBV10-2 with TRBJ2-3; 7 bases are shared with TRBD2. Germline V gene lookup returns CDR1 WSHSY and CDR2 SAAADI. The CDR3 runs 16 residues. The junction had 5 bases not matched to a gene; V was cut back by 2 bases and J by 0 bases. The CDR3 DNA follows: TGCGCCAGCAGTGAGGCTAGCGGACCTAGCACAGATACGCAGTATTTT. As protein: CASSEASGPSTDTQYF.

This sequence joins TRBV6-1 and TRBJ1-3; maybe TRBD1 (5 bases). This CDR3 comprises 17 residues. V shed 2 bases and J shed 2 bases, with 16 bases lying between them. Germline CDR1 MNHNS, CDR2 SASEGT. Here the CDR3 reads CASSERSQGGTGNTIYF. The DNA of the CDR3 is TGTGCCAGCAGTGAAAGATCGCAGGGTGGTACTGGAAACACCATATATTTT.

The CDR3 coding sequence is TGTGCCAGTAGTATAAGTCTTCCTGGGGCCAACGTCCTGACTTTC. Translated, it gives CASSISLPGANVLTF. This chain joins TRBV19 and TRBJ2-6; D ambiguous. CDR3 length: 15 amino acids. From germline, CDR1 is LNHDA and CDR2 SQIVND (reference sequence). Trimming took 2 bases from V and 2 from J, leaving 7 bases between them.

The chain is built from TRBV15 and TRBJ2-7; 8 bases align to TRBD2. V lost 0 bases to trimming and J lost 3 bases; unmatched junction nucleotides: 4. The CDR3 runs to 15 residues. The V gene's germline CDR1 is LNHNV and CDR2 YYDKDF (reference sequence). CDR3 sequence reads: CATSRESGGGYEQYF. CDR3 coding DNA: TGTGCCACCAGCAGAGAGTCCGGGGGGGGCTACGAGCAGTACTTC.

The chain carries TRBV10-3 and TRBJ2-2; 7 nucleotides agree with TRBD2. Trimming cost V 7 bases and J 6 bases; bases outside gene matches: 8. This CDR3 is built from 14 residues. Germline values: CDR1 ENHRY, CDR2 SYGVKD. The CDR3: CAIMGGTEAGELFF. CDR3 sequence (DNA): TGTGCCATCATGGGGGGGACGGAGGCCGGGGAGCTGTTTTTT.

This chain joins TRBV7-6 and TRBJ2-2; weak D call: TRBD1 (6 bases). Germline loops: CDR1 SGHVS, CDR2 FNYEAQ. The ends were cut back, 5 bases at V and 4 bases at J, with 17 bases in the middle. The CDR3 contains 16 residues. CDR3: CASSLRSGGSTGELFF. The CDR3 nucleotides are TGTGCCAGCAGCCTCCGGTCTGGGGGCTCCACCGGGGAGCTGTTTTTT.

The gene calls are TRBV6-1 and TRBJ1-5; D ambiguous. The V gene lost 2 bases and the J gene lost 6 bases, with 11 bases spanning the gap. The CDR3 has 14 residues. The germline CDR1 and CDR2 sequences are MNHNS and SASEGT. CDR3 loop: CASSERGGFQPQHF. In DNA, the CDR3 is TGTGCCAGCAGTGAACGTGGAGGTTTTCAGCCCCAGCATTTT.

This clone has a single count. The V gene is TRBV29-1, the J gene TRBJ1-2; no clear D gene. The V end was cut by 7 bases, the J end by 0 bases, with 12 bases between. The CDR3 contains 13 residues. Germline lookup yields CDR1 SQVTM and CDR2 ANQGSEA. Here the CDR3 reads CSGREDANYGYTF. In DNA, the CDR3 is TGCAGCGGGCGGGAGGACGCTAACTATGGCTACACCTTC.